This T cell receptor beta chain originates from a study of blood T cell repertoires in COVID-19. The overall study: The samples span acute and convalescent COVID-19 from the United States, Italy and Spain. Nucleic acid was either cDNA or gDNA, and it came from T cells, B-cell-depleted T cells, or PBMCs.

The germline V gene has CDR1 ENHRY and CDR2 SYGVKD. Germline trimming cut 5 bases from V and 4 bases from J; bases unmatched to any gene: 4. The CDR3 length is 15 residues. In the original analysis: Amplification of reference gene primers provided the estimated nucleated cell counts. Profiled with immunoSEQ multiplex PCR; TCRdb holds only in-frame clones, not every one. V, J and clone size are those of that table, while D and trimming were read from the DNA. The data contain 150,000 to 200,000 clones, approximately 83% of them singletons. The origin of this receptor is a human donor with active or convalescent COVID-19. The donor label of this sample is uncertain. This chain uses TRBV10-3 with TRBJ2-5, with 13 bases lining up with TRBD2. Sequencing was done on a sample of peripheral blood. DNA for the CDR3: TGTGCCATCAGTACCACTAGCGGGGGGGCAGAGACCCAGTACTTC. Residues: CAISTTSGGAETQYF.